This is a list of T cell receptor beta chains from one sample in a study of tumor-infiltrating lymphocytes in primary liver carcinoma. In TCRdb, the multiplex PCR reads were re-called with MiXCR into one record per CDR3 protein. The data hold approximately 74,000 distinct CDR3 sequences, with over 70% observed a single time. Sequenced sample: liver tumor tissue from sampling region 4. These receptors were obtained from a woman aged 60 to 75 with primary liver carcinoma and hepatitis B virus infection. Both conserved end residues are part of each CDR3. Fields, in order: D gene, V gene, clone size, J gene, CDR3 protein, CDR3 DNA. The D gene is left open where the match is weak. Clone size is given for some rows only: seen once, a few or many times, or a class if the clone is expanded.

TRBD2,TRBV11-2,NA,TRBJ2-3,CTSSPGLAGPDTQYF,TGTACCAGCAGCCCTGGACTAGCGGGCCCCGACACGCAGTATTTT
NA,TRBV29-1,NA,TRBJ2-3,CSVEAFGRVGVSTDMKYF,TGCAGCGTTGAAGCGTTCGGCAGGGTGGGGGTTAGCACAGATATGAAGTATTTT
TRBD2,TRBV7-8,once,TRBJ2-5,CASSHSGLAGVPAQYF,TGTGCCAGCAGCCACTCAGGGCTAGCGGGAGTCCCGGCCCAGTATTTC
NA,TRBV6-5,NA,TRBJ2-7,CVSSTESREQYF,TGTGTCAGCAGTACAGAGTCGAGGGAGCAGTACTTC
NA,TRBV5-6,NA,TRBJ2-7,CASRRPFSREPSYEQYF,TGTGCCAGCAGACGGCCCTTTTCCCGGGAGCCCTCCTACGAGCAATACTTC
TRBD2,TRBV6-1,NA,TRBJ2-1,CASSDPSGTSHNEQFF,TGTGCCAGTAGTGACCCTAGCGGGACCTCCCACAATGAGCAGTTCTTC
NA,TRBV12-3/TRBV12-4,NA,TRBJ1-4,CASSLVPLRAAEKPFF,TGTGCCAGCAGTTTGGTACCACTACGGGCTGCTGAAAAACCGTTTTTT
TRBD2,TRBV29-1,NA,TRBJ2-1,CSVVETSGRYEQFF,TGCAGCGTCGTCGAGACTAGCGGGAGATATGAGCAGTTCTTC
TRBD2,TRBV6-1,NA,TRBJ2-1,CASSDPSGRAYGEQFF,TGTGCCAGCTCAGACCCTAGCGGCAGAGCCTACGGTGAGCAGTTCTTC
TRBD2,TRBV5-5,NA,TRBJ2-1,CTSSLAGTSGTGSSYNEQFF,TGTACCAGTAGCTTGGCCGGGACTAGCGGGACGGGGAGCTCCTACAATGAGCAGTTCTTC
NA,TRBV28,NA,TRBJ2-1,CASSFSGRAGQGGQQFF,TGTGCCAGCAGTTTTTCTGGTCGAGCGGGGCAAGGGGGTCAGCAGTTCTTC
NA,TRBV12-3/TRBV12-4,NA,TRBJ1-4,CASSLGGLVEKPFF,TGTGCCAGCAGTTTGGGGGGGTTGGTTGAAAAACCGTTTTTT
TRBD2,TRBV24-1,NA,TRBJ2-2,CATSGTSGELNTGELFF,TGTGCCACCTCCGGGACTAGCGGGGAACTGAACACCGGGGAGCTGTTTTTT
NA,TRBV6-5,NA,TRBJ2-7,CASSYVRPHEGTYEQYF,TGTGCCAGCAGTTACGTACGACCCCACGAGGGAACCTACGAGCAGTACTTC
NA,TRBV4-2,NA,TRBJ2-7,CASSQDPTGGYEQHF,TGTGCCAGCAGCCAAGATCCGACGGGGGGCTACGAGCAGCACTTC
NA,TRBV5-1,NA,TRBJ2-5,CASTWLGRRGGTQYF,TGCGCCAGCACCTGGTTAGGACGGAGAGGGGGGACCCAGTACTTC
TRBD2,TRBV6-5,NA,TRBJ2-3,CASRASGPGTDTRYF,TGTGCCAGCAGGGCTAGCGGGCCAGGAACAGATACGCGCTATTTT
TRBD2,TRBV2,many,TRBJ2-3,CASLSGRGDTQYF,TGTGCCAGCCTGAGCGGGAGGGGAGATACGCAGTATTTT
NA,TRBV12-3/TRBV12-4,NA,TRBJ2-1,CASSLAGDREQFF,TGTGCCAGCAGTTTGGCGGGTGACAGGGAGCAGTTCTTC
TRBD2,TRBV5-1,NA,TRBJ2-2,CASGPGTSGSITGELFF,TGCGCCAGCGGCCCCGGGACTAGCGGGAGTATCACCGGCGAGCTGTTTTTT
TRBD2,TRBV11-2,NA,TRBJ2-2,CASSFWSWEGGTGELLF,TGTGCCAGCAGTTTTTGGTCGTGGGAGGGCGGGACCGGGGAGCTGTTATTT
NA,TRBV5-1,few,TRBJ2-7,CASSPGTMGSYEQYF,TGCGCCAGCAGCCCCGGGACGATGGGTTCCTACGAGCAGTACTTC
TRBD2,TRBV29-1,NA,TRBJ2-1,CNVEGTSGSAVSEQFF,TGCAACGTTGAGGGGACTAGCGGGAGTGCCGTTAGTGAGCAGTTCTTC
TRBD1,TRBV2,NA,TRBJ2-2,CASSDNDRGIGELFF,TGTGCCAGCAGTGACAACGACAGGGGGATCGGGGAGCTGTTTTTT
NA,TRBV11-2,NA,TRBJ2-7,CASSLDLGHTPEQYF,TGTGCCAGCAGCTTAGACCTGGGCCATACGCCCGAGCAGTACTTC
TRBD1,TRBV28,NA,TRBJ2-6,CASSPGQGKPGASVLTF,TGTGCCAGCAGTCCGGGACAGGGAAAACCTGGGGCCAGCGTCCTGACTTTC
NA,TRBV12-3/TRBV12-4,many,TRBJ1-2,CASSLAQGGVNYGYTF,TGTGCCAGCAGTTTAGCGCAGGGAGGGGTAAACTATGGCTACACCTTC
NA,TRBV6-1,NA,TRBJ1-1,CTSSARENTEASF,TGTACCAGCAGTGCCAGGGAGAACACTGAAGCTTCCTTT
NA,TRBV11-2,few,TRBJ2-2,CASSLVWGNPKDTRELFF,TGTGCCAGCAGCTTAGTTTGGGGGAACCCCAAGGATACCCGGGAGCTGTTTTTT
NA,TRBV6-1,NA,TRBJ1-5,CASSEKGSRYSNQSQHF,TGTGCCAGCAGTGAGAAGGGCAGCCGGTATAGCAATCAGTCCCAGCATTTT
TRBD2,TRBV11-2,NA,TRBJ2-3,CASSSASGHNTDTQYF,TGTGCCAGCAGCTCCGCTAGCGGCCATAACACAGATACGCAGTATTTT
NA,TRBV29-1,NA,TRBJ2-5,CSAGSRGRGLETQYF,TGCAGCGCGGGTAGCAGGGGAAGGGGTTTAGAGACCCAGTACTTC
TRBD1,TRBV12-3/TRBV12-4,NA,TRBJ2-7,CVSSPGQGTNEQYF,TGTGTCAGCAGTCCCGGACAGGGTACCAACGAGCAGTACTTC
TRBD2,TRBV11-2,NA,TRBJ2-1,CASSLAGGSHEQFF,TGCGCCAGCAGCTTAGCGGGAGGGTCGCATGAGCAGTTCTTC
TRBD1,TRBV12-3/TRBV12-4,NA,TRBJ1-1,CDSMDRGNTGAFF,TGTGACAGCATGGACAGGGGGAACACTGGAGCTTTCTTT
TRBD1,TRBV28,NA,TRBJ2-1,CTSRLSGTGLYNEQSF,TGTACCAGCAGATTGTCCGGGACAGGCCTTTACAATGAGCAGTCCTTC
NA,TRBV4-1,NA,TRBJ2-1,CASSHGGVLGNEQSF,TGCGCCAGCAGCCACGGCGGGGTCCTAGGGAATGAGCAGTCCTTC
TRBD2,TRBV29-1,many,TRBJ2-1,CSVGTSGINNEQFF,TGCAGCGTCGGGACTAGCGGGATAAACAATGAGCAGTTCTTC
TRBD1,TRBV12-3/TRBV12-4,many,TRBJ1-2,CASSLVDRGLNGYTF,TGTGCCAGCAGTTTAGTGGACAGGGGATTAAATGGCTACACCTTC
TRBD2,TRBV4-2,NA,TRBJ2-2,CVSSQEGGLADTRELFF,TGTGTCAGCAGCCAAGAGGGAGGACTAGCGGACACCAGGGAGCTGTTTTTT
NA,TRBV6-5,NA,TRBJ2-7,CASSDPGPAGAGEQYF,TGTGCCAGCAGTGACCCGGGACCAGCAGGAGCTGGCGAGCAGTACTTC
TRBD1,TRBV20-1,NA,TRBJ1-5,CSARETGMVNQPQHF,TGCAGTGCTAGAGAGACAGGGATGGTCAATCAGCCCCAGCATTTT
NA,TRBV29-1,many,TRBJ1-4,CSGQRGTNEKLFF,TGCAGCGGACAGAGGGGAACTAATGAAAAACTGTTTTTT